This T cell receptor beta chain is drawn from a study of a mutant IDH1 vaccine in newly diagnosed glioma. Time point denoted: week 23, last vaccination. Vaccinated patients received 300 ug of mutant IDH1 20-mer peptide per dose, with topical imiquimod. Study-wide findings and caveats: Researchers report vaccine-induced immune responses in more than 90% of patients.

Data came from immunoSEQ multiplex PCR; TCRdb stores just in-frame clones and leaves some out. In the table there are around 30,000 clones, approximately 80% of which are singletons. About this clone itself: The antigen remains unidentified.

V lost 4 bases and J 6 bases, leaving 19 bases between the germline ends. CDR1 is MNHEY and CDR2 is SVGAGI in the germline V gene. This CDR3 spans 15 amino acids. The clonotype originates from a young woman with glioma. Specimen: PBMCs, collected from a glioma patient whose treatment included an IDH1 peptide vaccine. The rearrangement joins TRBV6-5 to TRBJ2-7; D gene uncertain. The CDR3: CASSFGPPQTSEQYF. DNA of the CDR3: TGTGCCAGCAGTTTTGGGCCCCCCCAAACGTCCGAGCAGTACTTC.